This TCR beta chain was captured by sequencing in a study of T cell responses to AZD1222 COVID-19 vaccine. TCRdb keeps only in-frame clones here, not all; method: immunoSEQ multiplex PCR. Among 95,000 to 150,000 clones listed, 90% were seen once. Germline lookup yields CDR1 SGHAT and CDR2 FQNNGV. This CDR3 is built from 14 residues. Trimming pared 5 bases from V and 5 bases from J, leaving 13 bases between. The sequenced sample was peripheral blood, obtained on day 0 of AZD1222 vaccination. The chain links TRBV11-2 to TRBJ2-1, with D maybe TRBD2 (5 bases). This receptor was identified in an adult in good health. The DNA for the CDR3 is TGTGCCAGCAGCCCCAGTAGCGCTGACAATGAGCAGTTCTTC. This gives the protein CASSPSSADNEQFF.